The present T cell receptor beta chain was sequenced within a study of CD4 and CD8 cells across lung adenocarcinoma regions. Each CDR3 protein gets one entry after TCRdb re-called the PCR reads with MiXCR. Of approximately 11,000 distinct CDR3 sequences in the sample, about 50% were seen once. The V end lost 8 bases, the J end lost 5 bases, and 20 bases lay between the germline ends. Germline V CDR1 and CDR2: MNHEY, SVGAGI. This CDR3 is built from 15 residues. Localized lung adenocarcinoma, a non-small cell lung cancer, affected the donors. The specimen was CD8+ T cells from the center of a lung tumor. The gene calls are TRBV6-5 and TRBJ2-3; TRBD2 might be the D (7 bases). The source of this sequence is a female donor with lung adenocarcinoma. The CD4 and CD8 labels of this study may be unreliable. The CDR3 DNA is TGTGCCAGCGGTTGCGGGGGCCGAGGGAAAGATACGCAGTATTTT. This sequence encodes CASGCGGRGKDTQYF.